The sequence of this TCR beta chain was determined in a study of cytomegalovirus exposure and HLA in healthy donors. CDR1 SGHTA and CDR2 FQGTGA come from the germline V gene. This CDR3 is built from 15 residues. V lost 4 bases and J lost 4, with 16 bases in between. Both 60 Vbeta primers and 13 Jbeta primers went into the PCR. Clones were read by immunoSEQ multiplex PCR, and TCRdb kept only the in-frame ones, dropping some. The repertoire holds some 140,000 clones, about 78% seen once, with approximately 4.2% in the top ten. V and J are TRBV7-3 and TRBJ2-5, with D perhaps TRBD1 (6 bases). This clonotype was sampled from a man aged 45-65 years in good health and CMV-seropositive. Input material: PBMCs. The CDR3 region has the DNA TGTGCCAGCAGCTCACAGGGTCGGTTGGGAGAGACCCAGTACTTC. Translated: CASSSQGRLGETQYF. Using reference TRBV7-3 and TRBJ2-5 for the parts outside the CDR3, the full variable domain is GAGVSQTPSNKVTEKGKYVELRCDPISGHTALYWYRQSLGQGPEFLIYFQGTGAADDSGLPNDRFFAVRPEGSVSTLKIQRTERGDSAVYLCASSSQGRLGETQYFGPGTRLLVL.